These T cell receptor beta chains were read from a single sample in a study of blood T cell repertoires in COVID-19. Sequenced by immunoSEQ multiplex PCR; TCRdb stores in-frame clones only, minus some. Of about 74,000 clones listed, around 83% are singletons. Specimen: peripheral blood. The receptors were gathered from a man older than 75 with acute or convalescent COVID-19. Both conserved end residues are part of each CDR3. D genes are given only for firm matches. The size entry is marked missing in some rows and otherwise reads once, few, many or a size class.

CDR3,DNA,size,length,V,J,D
CASSWTSASIKQETQYF,TGTGCCAGCAGCTGGACTAGCGCCTCTATAAAACAAGAGACCCAGTACTTC,-,17,TRBV7-3,TRBJ2-5,TRBD2
CSATDRGTYNEQFF,TGCAGTGCTACTGACAGGGGAACCTACAATGAGCAGTTCTTC,-,14,TRBV20-1,TRBJ2-1,TRBD1
CATKATSGRSTGELFF,TGTGCCACAAAAGCCACTAGCGGGAGAAGTACCGGGGAGCTGTTTTTT,-,16,TRBV10-3,TRBJ2-2,TRBD2
CASSSRTDYSNQPQHF,TGTGCCAGTAGTTCCAGGACGGACTATAGCAATCAGCCCCAGCATTTT,-,16,TRBV19,TRBJ1-5,-
CASSPEPANVLTF,TGTGCCAGCTCCCCCGAGCCGGCCAACGTCCTGACTTTC,few,13,TRBV18,TRBJ2-6,-
CASSVGISGLHEQYF,TGTGCCAGCAGCGTAGGTATTAGCGGGTTACACGAGCAGTACTTC,-,15,TRBV9,TRBJ2-7,TRBD2
CASSYPPGGGYNEQFF,TGTGCCAGCAGTTACCCCCCAGGGGGTGGCTACAATGAGCAGTTCTTC,-,16,TRBV6-2/TRBV6-3,TRBJ2-1,TRBD1
CASSQAAGAGGRNEQFF,TGTGCCAGCAGCCAAGCGGCAGGAGCGGGGGGCCGAAATGAGCAGTTCTTC,-,17,TRBV4-2,TRBJ2-1,TRBD2
CASSVGGRVGLSGELFF,TGTGCCAGCAGCGTTGGTGGCAGGGTAGGCCTAAGCGGGGAGCTGTTTTTT,-,17,TRBV9,TRBJ2-2,-
CASSYWDRGLQPQHF,TGTGCCAGCAGTTACTGGGACAGGGGTCTCCAGCCCCAGCATTTT,once,15,TRBV6-2/TRBV6-3,TRBJ1-5,TRBD1
CASSPAGGRGETQYF,TGTGCCAGCAGTCCAGCGGGAGGGCGTGGGGAGACCCAGTACTTC,-,15,TRBV28,TRBJ2-5,TRBD2
CAIGVIGSGGQRDTQYF,TGTGCCATCGGCGTCATTGGGAGCGGGGGGCAGAGAGATACGCAGTATTTT,once,17,TRBV10-3,TRBJ2-3,TRBD2
CASSFKGGERGYTF,TGTGCCAGCAGCTTCAAAGGGGGGGAGAGAGGCTACACCTTC,-,14,TRBV11-2,TRBJ1-2,-
CASSFQGGGKGNEQFF,TGTGCCAGCAGCTTCCAAGGGGGAGGGAAAGGGAATGAGCAGTTCTTC,-,16,TRBV7-3,TRBJ2-1,-
CASSSQGIPNTEAFF,TGTGCCAGCAGCAGTCAGGGGATACCGAACACTGAAGCTTTCTTT,-,15,TRBV11-2,TRBJ1-1,-
CSASWGGLGNTIYF,TGCAGTGCTAGTTGGGGAGGACTCGGAAACACCATATATTTT,-,14,TRBV20-1,TRBJ1-3,-
CASSLSLAGGSEQYF,TGTGCCAGCAGCCTTAGTCTAGCGGGGGGGTCCGAGCAGTACTTC,-,15,TRBV7-2,TRBJ2-7,TRBD2
CASSLSRGRYEQYF,TGTGCCAGCAGTTTATCCAGGGGCAGATACGAGCAGTACTTC,-,14,TRBV28,TRBJ2-7,-
CASSPQVNNEKLFF,TGTGCCAGCAGCCCTCAGGTTAATAATGAAAAACTGTTTTTT,few,14,TRBV7-2,TRBJ1-4,-
CASSLDQGSNTEAFF,TGTGCCAGCAGCTTAGACCAGGGTTCTAACACTGAAGCTTTCTTT,-,15,TRBV7-9,TRBJ1-1,-
CASSLQGGGTGELFF,TGTGCCAGCAGCTTGCAGGGGGGTGGAACCGGGGAGCTGTTTTTT,-,15,TRBV5-4,TRBJ2-2,-
CATSDPGTSGFNEQFF,TGTGCCACCAGTGATCCCGGGACTAGCGGGTTCAATGAGCAGTTCTTC,-,16,TRBV24-1,TRBJ2-1,TRBD2
CARIQGGGTGELFF,TGCGCCAGAATACAGGGGGGTGGAACCGGGGAGCTGTTTTTT,once,14,TRBV5-1,TRBJ2-2,TRBD1
CSVEADREYTGELFF,TGCAGCGTTGAGGCGGACAGGGAGTACACCGGGGAGCTGTTTTTT,-,15,TRBV29-1,TRBJ2-2,TRBD1
CASSLVGQGSPLHF,TGTGCCAGCAGTTTGGTGGGGCAAGGTTCACCCCTCCACTTT,few,14,TRBV6-2/TRBV6-3,TRBJ1-6,-
CASSPGLGSPLHF,TGTGCCAGCAGCCCAGGTTTAGGTTCACCCCTCCACTTT,few,13,TRBV7-3,TRBJ1-6,-
CASSLRGMNTGELFF,TGTGCCAGCAGCTTAAGAGGAATGAACACCGGGGAGCTGTTTTTT,-,15,TRBV7-3,TRBJ2-2,-
CASNPDRGYEKLFF,TGTGCCAGCAATCCGGACAGGGGATATGAAAAACTGTTTTTT,-,14,TRBV25-1,TRBJ1-4,TRBD1
CASIGDRHNSPLHF,TGTGCCAGCATCGGGGACAGGCATAATTCACCCCTCCACTTT,once,14,TRBV28,TRBJ1-6,TRBD1
CASYSGGSSYNEQFF,TGTGCCAGTTATAGTGGGGGGAGCTCCTACAATGAGCAGTTCTTC,-,15,TRBV5-8,TRBJ2-1,-
CALVGVYNEQFF,TGCGCCCTCGTAGGGGTCTACAATGAGCAGTTCTTC,once,12,TRBV10-1,TRBJ2-1,-
CASSETENYEQYF,TGTGCCAGCAGCGAGACAGAGAACTACGAGCAGTACTTC,few,13,TRBV5-4,TRBJ2-7,-
CASSLPRYNEQFF,TGTGCCAGCAGCCTCCCCAGGTACAATGAGCAGTTCTTC,-,13,TRBV27,TRBJ2-1,-
CASSPGGTGGYEQYF,TGTGCCAGCAGCCCGGGGGGGACAGGGGGCTACGAGCAGTACTTC,few,15,TRBV7-2,TRBJ2-7,TRBD1
CAWGSDGRGPGELFF,TGTGCCTGGGGGTCAGACGGGAGGGGCCCCGGGGAGCTGTTTTTT,-,15,TRBV30,TRBJ2-2,TRBD2
CASSPSSRTSGSGEQYF,TGTGCCAGTAGTCCCTCCTCCCGGACTAGCGGGAGTGGCGAGCAGTACTTC,-,17,TRBV19,TRBJ2-7,TRBD2
CASSARANSNQPQHF,TGTGCCAGCAGCGCCAGGGCGAATAGCAATCAGCCCCAGCATTTT,-,15,TRBV7-8,TRBJ1-5,-
CASSSTGYDSPLHF,TGTGCCAGCAGCTCCACAGGGTATGACTCACCCCTCCACTTT,-,14,TRBV6-6,TRBJ1-6,-